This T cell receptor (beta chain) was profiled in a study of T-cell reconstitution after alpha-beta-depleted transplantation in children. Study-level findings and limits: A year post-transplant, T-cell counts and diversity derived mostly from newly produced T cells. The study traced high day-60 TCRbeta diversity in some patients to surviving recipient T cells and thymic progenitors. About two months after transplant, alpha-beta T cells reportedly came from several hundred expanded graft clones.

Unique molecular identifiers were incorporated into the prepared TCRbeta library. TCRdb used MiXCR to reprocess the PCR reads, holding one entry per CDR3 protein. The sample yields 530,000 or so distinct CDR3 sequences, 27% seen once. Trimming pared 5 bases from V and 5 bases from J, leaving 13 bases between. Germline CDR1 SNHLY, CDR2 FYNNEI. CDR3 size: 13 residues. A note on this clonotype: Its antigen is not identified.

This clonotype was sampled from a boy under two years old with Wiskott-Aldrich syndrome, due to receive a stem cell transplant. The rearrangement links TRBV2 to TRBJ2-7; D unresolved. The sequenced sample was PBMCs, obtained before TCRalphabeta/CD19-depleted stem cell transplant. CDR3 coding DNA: TGTGCCAGCAGTCAGGTCCCCCACGACGAGCAGTACTTC. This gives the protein CASSQVPHDEQYF.